The 9 T cell receptor beta chains given below trace back to one sample, sequenced in a study of Ad26.COV2.S vaccination and SARS-CoV-2 variants. Using immunoSEQ multiplex PCR, the repertoire was profiled, and TCRdb retains in-frame clones only, with some absent. The data show fewer than 400,000 clones, with around 91% seen just once and 1.9% held by the top ten. The treatment denotes: around 19 received Ad26.COV2.S at low or high dose, single or two shots; about 5 received placebo; per-sample allocation not given. After the first vaccine or placebo injection, samples were drawn on day 63. This specimen consisted of peripheral blood, obtained in a trial of Ad26.COV2.S vaccine versus placebo. The origin of the receptors is a person between 18 and 59 years old who received the Ad26.COV2.S COVID-19 vaccine or a placebo.

This chain links TRBV2 with TRBJ2-2, with 7 bases matching TRBD2. The CDR3 contains 15 residues. Looked up from germline, CDR1 is SNHLY and CDR2 is FYNNEI. V was clipped by 6 bases and J by 4 bases; unmatched bases: 8. The CDR3 loop is CASSARTGGTGELFF. CDR3 DNA sequence: TGTGCCAGCAGCGCTAGGACGGGGGGCACCGGGGAGCTGTTTTTT. Together with reference TRBV2 and TRBJ2-2, the CDR3 gives the full variable domain: EPEVTQTPSHQVTQMGQEVILRCVPISNHLYFYWYRQILGQKVEFLVSFYNNEISEKSEIFDDQFSVERPDGSNFTLKIRSTKLEDSAMYFCASSARTGGTGELFFGEGSRLTVL.

This clone came up once. Other DNA sequences from this sample encode an identical CDR3 as well. The rearrangement uses TRBV3-1 (or the pseudogene TRBV3-2) and TRBJ1-5, with D unclear. This CDR3 is 15 amino acids long. CDR1 is LGHDT and CDR2 is YNNKEL in the germline V gene (reference sequence). With 3 bases removed from V and 1 base from J, the gap between germline ends came to 10 bases. The DNA for the CDR3 is TGTGCCAGCAGCCAGGGTGGACTAAGCAATCAGCCCCAGCATTTT. As protein: CASSQGGLSNQPQHF.

V usage is TRBV28 and J usage is TRBJ1-2; D is ambiguous. CDR3 length: 14 residues. CDR1 is MDHEN, CDR2 SYDVKM, per germline. Trimming pared 7 bases from V and 1 base from J, leaving 13 bases between. The CDR3 loop is CASNTASFNYGYTF. DNA of the CDR3: TGTGCCAGCAATACAGCAAGCTTTAACTATGGCTACACCTTC.

The rearrangement uses TRBV5-8 and TRBJ1-5; TRBD1 aligns across 9 bases. Losses at the gene ends were 6 bases for V and 7 bases for J; bases not matched to a gene: 5. This CDR3 has 13 residues. Per germline, CDR1 SGHTS and CDR2 YDEGEE. This chain's CDR3 is CASTQGQGQPQHF. The CDR3 coding sequence is TGTGCCAGCACCCAGGGACAGGGCCAGCCCCAGCATTTT.

This sequence joins TRBV3-1 (or the pseudogene TRBV3-2) and TRBJ2-2, with a possible D match to TRBD2 (5 bases). The V gene lost 3 bases and the J gene lost 6 bases, with 20 bases spanning the gap. This CDR3 has 17 amino acids. CDR1 LGHDT and CDR2 YNNKEL come from the germline V gene (reference sequence). The CDR3 sequence is CASSHSRPGVPAGELFF. CDR3 DNA: TGTGCCAGCAGCCATTCACGTCCCGGGGTGCCGGCCGGGGAGCTGTTTTTT.

The chain links TRBV10-3 to TRBJ1-1; unclear D gene. The germline CDR1 and CDR2 sequences are ENHRY and SYGVKD. The CDR3 is 14 amino acids. Trimming shortened V by 3 bases and J by 0 bases, and 8 bases separated the two germline ends. The CDR3 DNA sequence: TGTGCCATCAGTGATAACCGCATGAACACTGAAGCTTTCTTT. Amino acid sequence: CAISDNRMNTEAFF.

This rearrangement joins TRBV5-4 to TRBJ2-1, with D uncertain. The CDR3 has 12 residues. CDR1 is SGHNT and CDR2 is YYREEE in the germline V gene (reference sequence). Trimming left V 2 bases short and J 10 bases short, with 10 bases between. The CDR3, as DNA: TGTGCCAGCAGCTTTCCTGGGTCCGAGCAGTTCTTC. Protein product: CASSFPGSEQFF. The whole variable domain, remainder taken from reference TRBV5-4 and TRBJ2-1, is ETGVTQSPTHLIKTRGQQVTLRCSSQSGHNTVSWYQQALGQGPQFIFQYYREEENGRGNFPPRFSGLQFPNYSSELNVNALELDDSALYLCASSFPGSEQFFGPGTRLTVL.

The V gene is TRBV20-1, the J gene TRBJ2-1; 7 bases match TRBD2. The germline gives CDR1 DFQATT, CDR2 SNEGSKA (reference sequence). The junction had 3 bases not matched to a gene; V was cut back by 6 bases and J by 10 bases. This CDR3 has 10 residues. The CDR3 loop reads CSAREGEQFF. CDR3 nucleotides: TGCAGTGCGAGGGAGGGGGAGCAGTTCTTC.

The J gene is TRBJ2-6, the V gene TRBV14; D gene unclear. V was cut by 4 bases and J by 2 bases, with 21 bases left in between. In germline, CDR1 is SGHDN, CDR2 FVKESK. This CDR3 is 19 amino acids long. Here the CDR3 DNA reads TGTGCCAGCAGCCGCCCCGACCGCACCCCCAGGCCTGGGGCCAACGTCCTGACTTTC. Its translation: CASSRPDRTPRPGANVLTF.